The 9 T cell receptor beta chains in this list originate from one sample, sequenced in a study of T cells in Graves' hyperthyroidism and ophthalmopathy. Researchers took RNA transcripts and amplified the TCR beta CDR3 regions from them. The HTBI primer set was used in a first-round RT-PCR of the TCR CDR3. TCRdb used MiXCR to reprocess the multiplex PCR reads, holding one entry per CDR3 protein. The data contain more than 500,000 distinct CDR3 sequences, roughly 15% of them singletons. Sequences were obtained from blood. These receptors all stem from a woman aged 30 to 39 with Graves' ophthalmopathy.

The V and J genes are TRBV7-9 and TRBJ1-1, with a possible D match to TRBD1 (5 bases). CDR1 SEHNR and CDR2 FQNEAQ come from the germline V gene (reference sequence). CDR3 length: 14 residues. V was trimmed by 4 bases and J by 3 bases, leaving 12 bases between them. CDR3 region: CASSYSGWDTEAFF. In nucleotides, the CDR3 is TGTGCCAGCAGCTACTCAGGGTGGGACACTGAAGCTTTCTTT.

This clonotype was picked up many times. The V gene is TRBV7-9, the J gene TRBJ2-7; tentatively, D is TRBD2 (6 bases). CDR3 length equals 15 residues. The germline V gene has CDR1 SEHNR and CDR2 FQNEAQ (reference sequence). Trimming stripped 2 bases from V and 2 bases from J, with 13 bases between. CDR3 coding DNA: TGTGCCAGCAGCTTATTAACTAGCCCGACCTACGAGCAGTACTTC. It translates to CASSLLTSPTYEQYF. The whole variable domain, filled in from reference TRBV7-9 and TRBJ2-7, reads DTGVSQNPRHKITKRGQNVTFRCDPISEHNRLYWYRQTLGQGPEFLTYFQNEAQLEKSRLLSDRFSAERPKGSFSTLEIQRTEQGDSAMYLCASSLLTSPTYEQYFGPGTRLTVT.

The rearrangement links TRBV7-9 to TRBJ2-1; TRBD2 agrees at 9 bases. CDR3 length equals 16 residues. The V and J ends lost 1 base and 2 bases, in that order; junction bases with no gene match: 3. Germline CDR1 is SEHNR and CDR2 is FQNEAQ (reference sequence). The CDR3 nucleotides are TGTGCCAGCAGCTTAGTGGTAGCGGGGGCCTACAATGAGCAGTTCTTC. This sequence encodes CASSLVVAGAYNEQFF.

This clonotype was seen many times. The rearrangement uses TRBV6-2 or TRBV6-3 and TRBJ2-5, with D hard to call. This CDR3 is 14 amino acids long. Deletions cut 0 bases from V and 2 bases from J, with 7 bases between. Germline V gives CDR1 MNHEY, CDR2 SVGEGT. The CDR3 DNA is TGTGCCAGCAGTTACTCAATATCACAAGAGACCCAGTACTTC. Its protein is CASSYSISQETQYF.

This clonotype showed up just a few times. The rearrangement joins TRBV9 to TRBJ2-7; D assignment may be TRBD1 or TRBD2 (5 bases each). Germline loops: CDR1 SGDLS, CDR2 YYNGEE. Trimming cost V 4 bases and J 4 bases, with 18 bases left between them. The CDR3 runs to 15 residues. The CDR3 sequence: CASSLTGGWGYEQYF. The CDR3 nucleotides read TGTGCCAGCAGCCTCACCGGTGGCTGGGGGTACGAGCAGTACTTC.

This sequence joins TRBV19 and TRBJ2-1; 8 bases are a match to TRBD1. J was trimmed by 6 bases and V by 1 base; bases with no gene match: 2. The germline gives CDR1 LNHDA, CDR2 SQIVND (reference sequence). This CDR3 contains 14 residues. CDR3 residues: CASSIGTGINEQFF. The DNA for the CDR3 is TGTGCCAGTAGTATAGGGACAGGGATCAATGAGCAGTTCTTC.

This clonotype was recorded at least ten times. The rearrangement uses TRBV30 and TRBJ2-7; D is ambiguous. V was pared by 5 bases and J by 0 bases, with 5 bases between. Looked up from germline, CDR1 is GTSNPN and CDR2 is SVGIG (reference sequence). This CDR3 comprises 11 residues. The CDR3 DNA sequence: TGTGCCTGGGGTTTCTCCTACGAGCAGTACTTC. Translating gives CAWGFSYEQYF.

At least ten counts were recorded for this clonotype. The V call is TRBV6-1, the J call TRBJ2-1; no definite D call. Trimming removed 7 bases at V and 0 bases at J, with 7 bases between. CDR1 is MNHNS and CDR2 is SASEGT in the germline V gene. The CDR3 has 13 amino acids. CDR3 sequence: CASTADSYNEQFF. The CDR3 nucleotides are TGTGCCAGCACTGCGGACTCCTACAATGAGCAGTTCTTC.

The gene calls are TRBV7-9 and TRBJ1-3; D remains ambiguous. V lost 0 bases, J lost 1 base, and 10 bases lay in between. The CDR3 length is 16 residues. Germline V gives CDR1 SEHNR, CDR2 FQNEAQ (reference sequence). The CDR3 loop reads CASSLAAAPSGNTIYF. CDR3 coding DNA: TGTGCCAGCAGCTTAGCTGCTGCACCTTCTGGAAACACCATATATTTT.